The rows below give T cell receptor beta chains drawn from one sample of a study of T cells in Graves' hyperthyroidism and ophthalmopathy. TCRdb ran MiXCR on the multiplex PCR reads and lists one entry per CDR3 protein. The sample comprises almost 600,000 distinct CDR3 sequences, about 14% of which are singletons, and roughly 5.5% rests with the top ten. Specimen: blood. All receptors come from a woman in her thirties with Graves' hyperthyroidism that later progressed to Graves' ophthalmopathy. The CDR3 runs from the conserved cysteine through the conserved F or W. Fields, in order: J gene, D gene, V gene, clone size, CDR3 protein, CDR3 DNA. A D gene is named only where the DNA matches it firmly. Not every row has a clone size; where given, it reads once, few, many or a size class.

TRBJ2-5,.,TRBV30,many,CACATLGTKQETQYF,TGTGCCTGCGCCACCCTGGGGACGAAGCAAGAGACCCAGTACTTC
TRBJ1-4,.,TRBV19,many,CASSMWAGEDEKLFF,TGTGCCAGTAGTATGTGGGCAGGGGAAGATGAAAAACTGTTTTTT
TRBJ1-6,TRBD1,TRBV7-6,many,CASSLAPDRENSPLHF,TGTGCCAGCAGCTTAGCCCCCGACAGGGAAAATTCACCCCTCCACTTT
TRBJ1-5,.,TRBV28,many,CASSLSRGYQPQHF,TGTGCCAGCAGTTTGAGTAGGGGTTATCAGCCCCAGCATTTT
TRBJ2-7,.,TRBV3-1,.,CASSQPSLSYEQYF,TGTGCCAGCAGCCAACCTAGCTTATCCTACGAGCAGTACTTC
TRBJ2-3,TRBD1,TRBV24-1,.,CATSDPGTGGPTDTQYF,TGTGCCACCAGTGATCCCGGGACAGGGGGCCCCACAGATACGCAGTATTTT
TRBJ2-7,.,TRBV7-2,many,CASSLKTGPSEQYF,TGTGCCAGCAGCCTCAAAACAGGACCGAGCGAGCAGTACTTC
TRBJ2-2,TRBD1,TRBV5-6,.,CASSPLGGQGENTGELFF,TGTGCCAGCAGCCCTCTGGGTGGGCAGGGGGAGAACACCGGGGAGCTGTTTTTT
TRBJ1-6,.,TRBV6-1,many,CASRDSEGNSPLHF,TGTGCCAGCAGGGACAGCGAAGGGAATTCACCCCTCCACTTT
TRBJ1-2,TRBD1,TRBV19,few,CASSVTGGDGYTF,TGTGCCAGTAGTGTTACAGGGGGCGATGGCTACACCTTC
TRBJ2-3,TRBD2,TRBV9,.,CASSVKGGLAGDTQYF,TGTGCCAGCAGCGTCAAGGGGGGGCTAGCGGGCGATACGCAGTATTTT
TRBJ1-4,TRBD1,TRBV5-1,once,CASSPTTGVEKLFF,TGCGCCAGCAGCCCCACGACAGGGGTTGAAAAACTGTTTTTT
TRBJ2-3,TRBD2,TRBV11-3,many,CASSDEAGGSDTQYF,TGTGCCAGCAGCGATGAAGCGGGAGGCTCAGATACGCAGTATTTT
TRBJ2-7,.,TRBV5-5,few,CASSLATGPIGEQYF,TGTGCCAGCAGCTTAGCAACAGGGCCAATTGGGGAGCAGTACTTC
TRBJ2-1,TRBD2,TRBV12-3/TRBV12-4,many,CASSHYEASGGRREQFF,TGTGCCAGCAGCCACTATGAGGCTAGCGGGGGGCGTAGGGAGCAGTTCTTC
TRBJ2-1,TRBD2,TRBV24-1,many,CATSDPGGLGNEQFF,TGTGCCACCAGTGATCCGGGAGGGCTGGGCAATGAGCAGTTCTTC
TRBJ1-1,.,TRBV10-3,many,CATRAESGAEAFF,TGTGCCACCCGGGCGGAGAGCGGAGCTGAAGCTTTCTTT
TRBJ2-1,TRBD2,TRBV28,once,CASSPSLTTSGYYNEQFF,TGTGCCAGCAGTCCATCGCTCACGACTAGCGGATACTACAATGAGCAGTTCTTC
TRBJ1-3,.,TRBV29-1,many,CSVDHVVGGNTIYF,TGCAGCGTTGATCATGTAGTCGGCGGAAACACCATATATTTT
TRBJ1-1,.,TRBV20-1,many,CSAPLPAIGGTEAFF,TGCAGTGCCCCCTTACCGGCCATTGGCGGCACTGAAGCTTTCTTT
TRBJ1-1,.,TRBV14,many,CASSQYGGTEAFF,TGTGCCAGCAGCCAATATGGGGGCACTGAAGCTTTCTTT
TRBJ1-4,TRBD1,TRBV6-1,many,CASSVGQGGANEKLFF,TGTGCCAGCAGTGTGGGACAGGGGGGAGCTAATGAAAAACTGTTTTTT
TRBJ1-5,TRBD1,TRBV20-1,many,CSATSGDRGRNQPQHF,TGCAGTGCTACCTCGGGGGACAGGGGGCGTAATCAGCCCCAGCATTTT
TRBJ1-3,.,TRBV29-1,many,CSVEDFGAGNTIYF,TGCAGCGTTGAAGATTTCGGGGCGGGAAACACCATATATTTT
TRBJ1-3,TRBD1,TRBV4-2,few,CASSQDGDRSSGNTIYF,TGTGCCAGCAGCCAAGATGGGGACAGGAGCTCTGGAAACACCATATATTTT
TRBJ2-7,.,TRBV13,many,CASSRRVAEEQYF,TGTGCCAGCAGCCGCCGAGTAGCGGAAGAGCAGTACTTC
TRBJ2-2,.,TRBV4-3,.,CASSQLTLGGAGHTGELFF,TGCGCCAGCAGCCAACTTACCTTGGGGGGGGCTGGTCACACCGGGGAGCTGTTTTTT
TRBJ1-4,.,TRBV6-1,many,CASKGTTNEKLFF,TGTGCCAGCAAAGGGACAACTAATGAAAAACTGTTTTTT
TRBJ1-4,.,TRBV20-1,many,CSARETLNEKLFF,TGCAGTGCTAGGGAGACACTAAATGAAAAACTGTTTTTT
TRBJ1-1,.,TRBV30,.,CAWSPQIRSLLTEAFF,TGTGCCTGGAGCCCTCAAATTCGGTCGCTGTTGACTGAAGCTTTCTTC
TRBJ2-7,TRBD2,TRBV12-3/TRBV12-4,few,CASRAGEISYEQYF,TGTGCCAGCAGAGCGGGAGAAATCTCCTACGAGCAGTACTTC
TRBJ2-7,.,TRBV6-1,few,CASSVVFGGEQYF,TGTGCCAGCAGTGTTGTATTCGGAGGGGAGCAGTACTTC
TRBJ2-1,.,TRBV24-1,few,CATSDFRGLADNEQFF,TGTGCCACCAGTGATTTCCGGGGGTTGGCGGACAATGAGCAGTTCTTC
TRBJ1-1,.,TRBV9,many,CASSVAEGSYTEAFF,TGTGCCAGCAGCGTAGCTGAAGGCAGCTACACTGAAGCTTTCTTT
TRBJ2-1,TRBD2,TRBV12-3/TRBV12-4,many,CTVREGNYNEQFF,TGTACCGTCCGGGAGGGGAACTACAATGAGCAGTTCTTC
TRBJ2-1,.,TRBV27,many,CASGTYGEQFF,TGTGCCAGCGGGACCTACGGTGAGCAGTTCTTC
TRBJ1-1,TRBD1,TRBV18,few,CASSPPQGQGGPEAFF,TGTGCCAGCTCACCGCCGCAGGGACAGGGGGGCCCTGAAGCTTTCTTT
TRBJ2-7,.,TRBV5-5,many,CASSFTAADEQYF,TGTGCCAGCAGCTTCACGGCAGCCGACGAGCAGTACTTC
TRBJ2-3,.,TRBV7-2,many,CASSFDRDNTDTQYF,TGTGCCAGCAGTTTCGACCGGGACAACACAGATACGCAGTATTTT
TRBJ1-1,TRBD1,TRBV12-3/TRBV12-4,.,CASSRDRGDLNTEAFF,TGTGCCAGCAGCCGGGACAGGGGCGATTTGAACACTGAAGCTTTCTTT
TRBJ1-2,.,TRBV2,many,CASSSGGVRGYTF,TGTGCCAGCAGCTCGGGTGGGGTTCGCGGCTACACCTTC
TRBJ2-1,.,TRBV7-6,many,CASSTRTVPFKNEQFF,TGTGCCAGCAGCACCCGGACAGTCCCGTTTAAGAATGAGCAGTTCTTC
TRBJ2-7,TRBD2,TRBV4-1,.,CASSQEGAGDPEQYF,TGCGCCAGCAGCCAAGAGGGAGCGGGAGACCCCGAGCAGTACTTC
TRBJ2-7,TRBD1,TRBV20-1,.,CSARENRGMVYEQYF,TGCAGTGCTAGAGAAAACAGGGGGATGGTCTACGAGCAGTACTTC
TRBJ2-3,TRBD1,TRBV19,few,CASSRRTGVRADTQYF,TGTGCCAGTAGTAGAAGGACAGGGGTCAGAGCAGATACGCAGTATTTT
TRBJ1-3,.,TRBV6-1,few,CASSEVVTNSGNTIYF,TGTGCCAGCAGTGAAGTAGTGACAAACTCTGGAAACACCATATATTTT